A selection of T cell receptor beta chains follows, all from one sample in a study of shared clonotypes between healthy human individuals. Sequenced by immunoSEQ multiplex PCR; TCRdb stores in-frame clones only, minus some. Here the sample spans 600,000 to 700,000 clones, roughly 72% being singletons. The sample taken for sequencing was memory CD4+ T cells sorted from blood. The receptor set was obtained from a woman in her thirties in good health. The conserved cysteine and the conserved F or W are not part of the CDR3 here. D genes are given only for firm matches.

v_call	d_call	j_call	cdr3_aa
TRBV7-3	NA	TRBJ1-1	ASSVLNTEAF
TRBV29-1	TRBD2	TRBJ2-3	SAEGAIVRTSPTDTQY
TRBV6-1	TRBD2	TRBJ2-7	ASTNPSGSSYEQY
TRBV18	TRBD2	TRBJ2-3	ASSPDGLAGTDTQY
TRBV6-1	TRBD1	TRBJ1-5	ASSGTGAASPQH
TRBV11-3	TRBD2	TRBJ2-3	ASSLTGRSTDTQY
TRBV7-2	NA	TRBJ1-6	ASSLAGMVPLH
TRBV5-1	NA	TRBJ2-6	ASSLGSGANVLT
TRBV5-1	TRBD2	TRBJ2-2	ASSSRLAGGTRGELF
TRBV6-6	TRBD1	TRBJ1-1	ASSGQRPYEAF
TRBV27	NA	TRBJ2-1	ASRDLGASVQF
TRBV28	TRBD1	TRBJ2-7	ASRYHGTEGYEQY
TRBV30	NA	TRBJ1-1	AWSVSAIGNTEAF
TRBV5-1	TRBD2	TRBJ2-7	ASSPSLLAGSYEQY
TRBV19	TRBD2	TRBJ2-1	ASSAPPGSGRMNEQF
TRBV7-9	TRBD1	TRBJ2-7	ASRPPGGASYEQY
TRBV30	TRBD1	TRBJ1-2	ASRDRVRSAYGYT
TRBV19	NA	TRBJ1-1	ASSKLRSEAF
TRBV9	NA	TRBJ2-6	ASSVVGRGRGANVLT
TRBV9	NA	TRBJ2-1	ASSVGLAWFDEQF
TRBV28	TRBD1	TRBJ2-3	ASSRPWDRGMVDTQY
TRBV18	NA	TRBJ2-1	ASSLGTSNEQF
TRBV7-2	TRBD1	TRBJ2-4	ASSLVGQRNADRKNIQY
TRBV28	TRBD1	TRBJ1-2	ASSSGQGELTFGGYT
TRBV6-6	TRBD1	TRBJ1-3	ASRETGYGDTIY
TRBV29-1	TRBD1	TRBJ2-3	SVVPGTANTDTQY
TRBV29-1	TRBD2	TRBJ2-1	SVSRRGDNEQF
TRBV4-1	NA	TRBJ1-1	ASSQGGRRNTEAF
TRBV6-1	NA	TRBJ2-1	ASSVAESYNEQF
TRBV18	NA	TRBJ2-2	ASSPPTGELF
TRBV5-6	TRBD2	TRBJ2-7	ASSGGLAGAYEQY
TRBV19	NA	TRBJ1-5	ASMGGYSNQPQH
TRBV7-6	TRBD2	TRBJ2-7	ASSPTPLAVSYEQY
TRBV5-1	NA	TRBJ2-6	ASSFHWGANVLT
TRBV5-1	TRBD1	TRBJ2-5	ASNRGQGTQY
TRBV28	TRBD2	TRBJ2-1	ASSATSGPHNEQF
TRBV27	NA	TRBJ2-1	ASSLVGGRRNEQF
TRBV5-5	NA	TRBJ1-1	ASSFSGEGEAF
TRBV6-1	TRBD2	TRBJ2-5	ATPPPGGTETQY
TRBV5-1	TRBD2	TRBJ2-7	ASSFTSGRGYEQY
TRBV30	NA	TRBJ2-7	AWSLGGNSYEQY
TRBV6-5	TRBD1	TRBJ1-2	ASSRQGVYGYT
TRBV4-1	TRBD1	TRBJ2-7	ASSQEGQGRMSSYEQY
TRBV27	NA	TRBJ2-5	ASSLQGQETQY
TRBV19	TRBD2	TRBJ2-1	ASRPGLAGGPSEQF
TRBV20-1	NA	TRBJ2-3	SARVPNTQY
TRBV28	NA	TRBJ1-2	ASSLRQNYGYT
TRBV5-5	NA	TRBJ2-5	ASSLGTPEGATQY
TRBV4-2	NA	TRBJ2-3	ASSQDAKGDTQY
TRBV6-4	NA	TRBJ2-1	ASSEMAPSSYNEQF
TRBV19	NA	TRBJ2-7	ASSIMWTSAYEQY
TRBV6-5	TRBD2	TRBJ2-1	AAGGGSYNEQF
TRBV10-3	NA	TRBJ1-1	AISESGTLLL
TRBV9	NA	TRBJ1-5	ASSSGLDQPQH
TRBV5-1	NA	TRBJ2-5	ASSLGGSQTQY